Listed here are 15 T cell receptor beta chains from one sample, sequenced in a study of cytomegalovirus exposure and HLA in healthy donors. This PCR relied on a set of 60 Vbeta primers and 13 Jbeta primers. Profiled with immunoSEQ multiplex PCR; TCRdb holds only in-frame clones, not every one. The repertoire shows 200,000 to 250,000 clones; the top ten hold roughly 0.89%. Sequencing was performed on PBMCs. All receptors come from a woman aged 25-40 years in good health and CMV-seropositive.

This chain connects TRBV7-7 to TRBJ2-1, with D possibly being TRBD2 (6 bases). The CDR3 covers 13 residues. V was trimmed by 6 bases and J by 7 bases, leaving 13 bases between them. Germline CDR1 is SSHAT and CDR2 is FNYEAQ (reference sequence). In DNA, the CDR3 is TGTGCCAGCAGTTCAGGGAGGATGAATGAGCAGTTCTTC. It translates to CASSSGRMNEQFF.

The V call is TRBV7-2, the J call TRBJ2-7; 7 bases are a match to TRBD2. The CDR3 is 15 residues long. The V gene end was trimmed by 11 bases and the J gene end by 0 bases; junction bases not matched to a gene: 13. Looked up from germline, CDR1 is SGHTA and CDR2 is FQGNSA. CDR3 loop: CACYLGGGSSYEQYF. CDR3 nucleotides: TGTGCCTGCTACCTTGGGGGGGGTAGCTCCTACGAGCAGTACTTC. Looking up the rest from reference TRBV7-2 and TRBJ2-7 gives the full variable domain: GAGVSQSPSNKVTEKGKDVELRCDPISGHTALYWYRQSLGQGLEFLIYFQGNSAPDKSGLPSDRFSAERTGGSVSTLTIQRTQQEDSAVYLCACYLGGGSSYEQYFGPGTRLTVT.

The chain joins TRBV9 to TRBJ2-5; D ambiguous. Germline V CDR1 and CDR2: SGDLS, YYNGEE. V lost 3 bases and J 0 bases, leaving 6 bases between the germline ends. This CDR3 has 13 residues. CDR3 nucleotide sequence: TGTGCCAGCAGCGCCCAGTACCAAGAGACCCAGTACTTC. This codes for CASSAQYQETQYF. The whole variable domain, remainder taken from reference TRBV9 and TRBJ2-5, is DSGVTQTPKHLITATGQRVTLRCSPRSGDLSVYWYQQSLDQGLQFLIQYYNGEERAKGNILERFSAQQFPDLHSELNLSSLELGDSALYFCASSAQYQETQYFGPGTRLLVL.

This sequence joins TRBV6-1 and TRBJ1-2, with a weak D call TRBD1 (6 bases). Germline CDR1 and CDR2: MNHNS and SASEGT. The CDR3 consists of 14 residues. V was cut by 7 bases and J by 7 bases, with 19 bases left in between. CDR3 protein: CASKSRAGAGGYTF. The CDR3 DNA sequence: TGTGCCAGCAAATCAAGGGCGGGGGCTGGTGGCTACACCTTC.

This chain uses TRBV6-5 with TRBJ2-7, with 8 bases fitting TRBD1. CDR3 size: 16 residues. The germline V gene encodes CDR1 MNHEY and CDR2 SVGAGI. The J segment lost 3 bases and the V segment lost 1 base, leaving 8 bases of the junction unmatched. For the CDR3, the DNA is TGTGCCAGCAGTTACTTTTCCGTCACAGGGGGCTACGAGCAGTACTTC. Protein product: CASSYFSVTGGYEQYF.

The CDR3 DNA is TGTGCTAGTGGTTTGAGCTTGGGCAGCCCCTACAATGAGCAGTTCTTC. It specifies CASGLSLGSPYNEQFF. The chain links TRBV12-5 to TRBJ2-1; no definite D call. The CDR3 is 16 residues long. V shed 2 bases and J shed 2 bases, with 13 bases lying between them. The V gene's germline CDR1 is LGHNT and CDR2 FRNRAP.

The chain combines TRBV6-4 with TRBJ1-1; TRBD1 is a possible D gene (5 bases). The germline gives CDR1 MRHNA, CDR2 SNTAGT. V was clipped by 6 bases and J by 1 base, with 12 bases between them. CDR3 length: 14 residues. This CDR3 reads CASSDGGRNTEAFF. The DNA of the CDR3 is TGTGCCAGCAGCGACGGGGGGAGGAACACTGAAGCTTTCTTT.

The CDR3 DNA reads as TGTGCCAGCAGTGGCCAGGTCCACTATGGCTACACCTTC. Residues: CASSGQVHYGYTF. The V gene is TRBV2, the J gene TRBJ1-2; D unclear. CDR3 length: 13 residues. From germline, CDR1 is SNHLY and CDR2 FYNNEI. Trimming shortened V by 4 bases and J by 3 bases, and 9 bases separated the two germline ends. Combining the CDR3 with reference TRBV2 and TRBJ1-2 gives the whole variable domain EPEVTQTPSHQVTQMGQEVILRCVPISNHLYFYWYRQILGQKVEFLVSFYNNEISEKSEIFDDQFSVERPDGSNFTLKIRSTKLEDSAMYFCASSGQVHYGYTFGSGTRLTVV.

Concerning this clone: Other DNA sequences in the same sample also yield this CDR3. This chain joins TRBV27 and TRBJ2-2; D might be TRBD1 (6 bases). CDR1 is MNHEY, CDR2 SMNVEV, per germline (reference sequence). The ends were cut back, 3 bases at V and 4 bases at J, with 15 bases in the middle. This CDR3 spans 16 amino acids. The CDR3 loop is CASSLWGQGGTGELFF. The CDR3 bases are TGTGCCAGCAGTTTGTGGGGGCAGGGCGGCACCGGGGAGCTGTTTTTT.

The chain employs TRBV6-5 and TRBJ2-3; 9 nucleotides line up with TRBD2. Germline V gives CDR1 MNHEY, CDR2 SVGAGI. The CDR3 length is 15 residues. J was trimmed by 0 bases and V by 5 bases; bases with no gene match: 3. CDR3 coding DNA: TGTGCCAGCAGTCAGCGGGGGGAGAGCACAGATACGCAGTATTTT. Translated: CASSQRGESTDTQYF.

The chain joins TRBV5-6 to TRBJ2-3; 7 bases align to TRBD1. The ends lost 1 base at V and 0 bases at J; junction bases unmatched: 8. This CDR3 contains 17 residues. CDR1 is SGHDT, CDR2 YYEEEE, per germline. CDR3 sequence reads: CASSLLFGDSSTDTQYF. CDR3 DNA sequence: TGTGCCAGCAGCTTGCTCTTCGGGGACAGCAGCACAGATACGCAGTATTTT.

V gene TRBV4-1 combines with J gene TRBJ1-6, with 8 bases aligning to TRBD1. V was clipped by 4 bases and J by 7 bases; unmatched bases: 9. CDR1 MGHRA and CDR2 YSYEKL come from the germline V gene. This CDR3 has 16 residues. CDR3 bases: TGCGCCAGCAGCCGGGCCCCGACAGGGGACAATTCACCCCTCCACTTT. Its protein product is CASSRAPTGDNSPLHF.

CDR3 protein: CASSPGAGTYSNQPQHF. CDR3 in DNA: TGTGCCAGCTCACCAGGGGCGGGGACCTATAGCAATCAGCCCCAGCATTTT. This sequence joins TRBV18 and TRBJ1-5; possibly TRBD1 for D (5 bases). Germline CDR1 KGHSH, CDR2 LQKENI. Trimming took 2 bases from V and 0 from J, leaving 14 bases between them. The CDR3 spans 17 residues. Using reference TRBV18 and TRBJ1-5 for the parts outside the CDR3, the full variable domain is NAGVMQNPRHLVRRRGQEARLRCSPMKGHSHVYWYRQLPEEGLKFMVYLQKENIIDESGMPKERFSAEFPKEGPSILRIQQVVRGDSAAYFCASSPGAGTYSNQPQHFGDGTRLSIL.

The chain has TRBV2 and TRBJ2-7; 13 bases map to TRBD2. CDR1 is SNHLY, CDR2 FYNNEI, per germline. The CDR3 is 18 amino acids. V shed 2 bases, J shed 3 bases, and the junction held 10 bases outside the gene matches. CDR3 amino acids: CASSEFWTSGSLGYEQYF. In DNA form, the CDR3 reads TGTGCCAGCAGTGAATTTTGGACTAGCGGGAGTTTGGGCTACGAGCAGTACTTC.

The chain recombines TRBV19 with TRBJ2-7; 7 bases fit TRBD2. This CDR3 comprises 15 residues. V gave up 2 bases and J gave up 7 bases; unmatched junction bases: 11. The germline gives CDR1 LNHDA, CDR2 SQIVND (reference sequence). The CDR3 loop is CASSISSGRPGEQYF. Written as DNA, the CDR3 is TGTGCCAGTAGTATATCTAGCGGCCGCCCGGGTGAGCAGTACTTC.